This T cell receptor (beta chain) stems from a study of neurological immune-mediated disorders. CDR3 size: 14 residues. V was clipped by 4 bases and J by 5 bases; unmatched bases: 4. Germline V gene lookup returns CDR1 SGDLS and CDR2 YYNGEE. Study-level results: Clinical and MRI features did not associate with the cluster found in multiple sclerosis patients. The greatest TCR clonal expansion appeared in HTLV-1-associated myelopathy and the smallest, falling below healthy controls, in multiple sclerosis. None of the CDR3 amino acid sequences found in expanded clones was shared across subjects. This suggests that the TCR-beta repertoires were private in all groups.

This clonotype was recorded at least ten times. What it recognizes is unknown. TCRdb itself ran the 5' RACE reads through MiXCR, one entry per CDR3 protein. The table has fewer than 50,000 distinct CDR3 sequences, approximately 2.4% seen once. The V and J genes are TRBV9 and TRBJ2-4, with 9 bases matching TRBD2. The TCR sequence derives from a man aged 25-45 years with multiple sclerosis. Sequences were obtained from PBMCs. CDR3 nucleotide sequence: TGTGCCAGCAGCCCATCTAGCGGGGAAAACATTCAGTACTTC. It yields the protein CASSPSSGENIQYF. Full variable domain (remainder filled in from reference TRBV9 and TRBJ2-4): DSGVTQTPKHLITATGQRVTLRCSPRSGDLSVYWYQQSLDQGLQFLIQYYNGEERAKGNILERFSAQQFPDLHSELNLSSLELGDSALYFCASSPSSGENIQYFGAGTRLSVL.